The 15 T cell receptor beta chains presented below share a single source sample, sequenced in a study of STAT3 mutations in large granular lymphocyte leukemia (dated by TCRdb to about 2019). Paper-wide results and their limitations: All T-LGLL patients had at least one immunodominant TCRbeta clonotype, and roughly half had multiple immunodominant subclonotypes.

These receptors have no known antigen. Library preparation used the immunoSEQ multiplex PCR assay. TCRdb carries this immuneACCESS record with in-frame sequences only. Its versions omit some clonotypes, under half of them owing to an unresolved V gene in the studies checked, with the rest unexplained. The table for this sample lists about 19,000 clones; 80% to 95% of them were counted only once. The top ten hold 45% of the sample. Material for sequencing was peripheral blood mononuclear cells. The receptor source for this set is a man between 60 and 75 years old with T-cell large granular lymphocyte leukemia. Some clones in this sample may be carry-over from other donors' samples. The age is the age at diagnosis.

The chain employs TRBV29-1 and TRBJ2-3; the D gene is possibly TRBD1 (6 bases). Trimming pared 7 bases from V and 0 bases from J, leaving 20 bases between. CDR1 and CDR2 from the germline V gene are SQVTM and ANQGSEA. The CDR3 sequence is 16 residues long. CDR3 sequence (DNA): TGCAGCGCCCGATACCCAACAGGGATTAGCACAGATACGCAGTATTTT. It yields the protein CSARYPTGISTDTQYF.

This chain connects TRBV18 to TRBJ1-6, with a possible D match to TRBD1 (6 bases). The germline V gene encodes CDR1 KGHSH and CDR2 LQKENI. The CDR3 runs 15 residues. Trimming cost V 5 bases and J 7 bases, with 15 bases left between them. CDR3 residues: CASSSHRAENSPLHF. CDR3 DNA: TGTGCCAGCTCATCCCACAGGGCTGAGAATTCACCCCTCCACTTT.

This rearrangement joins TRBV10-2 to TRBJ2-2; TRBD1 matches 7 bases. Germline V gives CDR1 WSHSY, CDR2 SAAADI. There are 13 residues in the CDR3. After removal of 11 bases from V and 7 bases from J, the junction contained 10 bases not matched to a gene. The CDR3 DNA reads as TGCGCCTCCTGGTCCGGGACAGACGGGGAGCTGTTTTTT. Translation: CASWSGTDGELFF.

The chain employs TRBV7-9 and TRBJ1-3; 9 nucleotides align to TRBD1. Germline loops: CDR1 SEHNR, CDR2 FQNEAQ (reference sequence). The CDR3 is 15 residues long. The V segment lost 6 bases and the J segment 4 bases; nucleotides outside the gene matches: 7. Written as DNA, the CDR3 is TGTGCCAGCAGTCTTACAGGGGGCACCGGAAACACCATATATTTT. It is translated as CASSLTGGTGNTIYF.

CDR3 in DNA: TGTGCCAGCAGCTCCAGGGCTAGCGGGTCCTACGAGCAGTACTTC. Its translation is CASSSRASGSYEQYF. The V gene is TRBV5-6, the J gene TRBJ2-7, with 8 bases lining up with TRBD2. CDR3 length: 15 amino acids. With V trimmed by 3 bases and J by 1 base, 6 bases remained unmatched. In germline, CDR1 is SGHDT, CDR2 YYEEEE.

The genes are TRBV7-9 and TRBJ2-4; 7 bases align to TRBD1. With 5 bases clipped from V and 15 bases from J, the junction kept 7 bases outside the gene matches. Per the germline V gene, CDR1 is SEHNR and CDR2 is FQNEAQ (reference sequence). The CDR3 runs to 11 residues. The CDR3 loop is CASSLRQGRYF. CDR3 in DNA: TGTGCCAGCAGCCTAAGACAGGGTCGGTACTTC.

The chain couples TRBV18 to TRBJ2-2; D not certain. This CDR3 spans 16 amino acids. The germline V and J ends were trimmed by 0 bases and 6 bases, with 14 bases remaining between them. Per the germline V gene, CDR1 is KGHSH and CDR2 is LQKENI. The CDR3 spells CASSPPVRMFAGELFF. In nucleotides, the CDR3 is TGTGCCAGCTCACCACCGGTCAGGATGTTCGCCGGGGAGCTGTTTTTT.

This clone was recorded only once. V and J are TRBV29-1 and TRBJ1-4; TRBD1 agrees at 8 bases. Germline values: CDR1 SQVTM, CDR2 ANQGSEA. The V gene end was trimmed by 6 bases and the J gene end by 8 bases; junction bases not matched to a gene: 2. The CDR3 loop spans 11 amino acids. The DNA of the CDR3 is TGCAGCGTCCAGGGGGCCGAAAAACTGTTTTTT. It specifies CSVQGAEKLFF.

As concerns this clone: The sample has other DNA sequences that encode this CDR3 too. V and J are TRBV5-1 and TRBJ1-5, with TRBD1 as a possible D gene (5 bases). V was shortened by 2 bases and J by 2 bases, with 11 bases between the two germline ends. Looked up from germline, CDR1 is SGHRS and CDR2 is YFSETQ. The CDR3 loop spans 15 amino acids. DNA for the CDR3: TGCGCCAGCAGCTTAGGGGTCTCGGGCAATCAGCCCCAGCATTTT. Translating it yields CASSLGVSGNQPQHF.

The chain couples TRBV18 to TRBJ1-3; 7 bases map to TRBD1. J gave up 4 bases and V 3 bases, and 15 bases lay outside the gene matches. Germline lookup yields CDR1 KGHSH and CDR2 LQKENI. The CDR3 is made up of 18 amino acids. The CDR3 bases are TGTGCCAGCTCACCCACTATAGGACAGGCAGGAGACGGAAACACCATATATTTT. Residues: CASSPTIGQAGDGNTIYF.

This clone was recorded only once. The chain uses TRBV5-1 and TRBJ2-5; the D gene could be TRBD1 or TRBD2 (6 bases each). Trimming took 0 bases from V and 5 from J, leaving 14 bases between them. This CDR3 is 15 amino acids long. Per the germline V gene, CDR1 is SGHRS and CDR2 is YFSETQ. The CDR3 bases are TGCGCCAGCAGCTTGGAGAGGGGGGATGGGGAGACCCAGTACTTC. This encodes CASSLERGDGETQYF.

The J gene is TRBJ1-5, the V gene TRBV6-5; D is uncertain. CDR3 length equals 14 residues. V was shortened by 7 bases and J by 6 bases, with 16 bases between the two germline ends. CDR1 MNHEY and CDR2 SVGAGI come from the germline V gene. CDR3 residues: CASTRQPGGQPQHF. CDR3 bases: TGTGCCAGCACGCGCCAACCCGGCGGTCAGCCCCAGCATTTT.

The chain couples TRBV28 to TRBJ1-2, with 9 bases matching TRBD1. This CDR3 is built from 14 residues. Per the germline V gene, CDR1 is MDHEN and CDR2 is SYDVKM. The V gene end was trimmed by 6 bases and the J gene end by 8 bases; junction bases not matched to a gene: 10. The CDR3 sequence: CASSLLQGAGGYTF. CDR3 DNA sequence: TGTGCCAGCAGCCTTCTACAGGGGGCGGGAGGCTACACCTTC.

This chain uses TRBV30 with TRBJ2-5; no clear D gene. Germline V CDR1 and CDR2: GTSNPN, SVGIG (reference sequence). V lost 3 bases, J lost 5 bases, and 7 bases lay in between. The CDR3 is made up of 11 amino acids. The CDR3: CAWRVVETQYF. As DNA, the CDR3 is TGTGCCTGGAGAGTTGTGGAGACCCAGTACTTC. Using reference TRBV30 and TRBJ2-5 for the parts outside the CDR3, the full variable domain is SQTIHQWPATLVQPVGSPLSLECTVEGTSNPNLYWYRQAAGRGLQLLFYSVGIGQISSEVPQNLSASRPQDRQFILSSKKLLLSDSGFYLCAWRVVETQYFGPGTRLLVL.

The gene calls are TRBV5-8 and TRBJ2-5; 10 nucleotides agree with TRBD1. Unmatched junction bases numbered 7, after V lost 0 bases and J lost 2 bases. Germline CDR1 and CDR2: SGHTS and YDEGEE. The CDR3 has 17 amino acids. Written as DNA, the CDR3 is TGTGCCAGCAGCTTGGAGGGACAGGGGCGATCTCAAGAGACCCAGTACTTC. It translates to CASSLEGQGRSQETQYF.